Listed below are T cell receptor beta chains from one sample, sequenced in a study of cytomegalovirus exposure and HLA in healthy donors. TCRdb keeps only in-frame clones here, not all; method: immunoSEQ multiplex PCR. The sample carries 35,000 to 50,000 clones, 50% recorded once. The specimen sequenced was PBMCs. The receptors here all came from a human donor in good health. Both conserved end residues are part of each CDR3. The D gene is left open where the match is weak. A clone size is listed for some rows: how often the clone was seen (once, few, many), or a class if it is expanded.

NA,NA,TRBJ1-1,TRBV6-5,TGTGCCAGCTCTAGGCGGGTCTTGAACACTGAAGCTTTCTTT,CASSRRVLNTEAFF
TRBD1,NA,TRBJ1-3,TRBV5-1,TGCGCCAGCAGCTTGGTAGGGGGCGCGGGAAACACCATATATTTT,CASSLVGGAGNTIYF
NA,NA,TRBJ1-3,TRBV5-5,TGTGCCAGCAGCCTGGAAGTGGCAGCGGCTGGAAACACCATATATTTT,CASSLEVAAAGNTIYF
NA,few,TRBJ1-2,TRBV5-4,TGTGCCAGCAGCTTCAGGCAGGGTACCTATGGCTACACCTTC,CASSFRQGTYGYTF
TRBD2,NA,TRBJ2-7,TRBV9,TGTGCCAGCAGCGTAGAATGGCGGGGGGCTGGAGTTGAGCAGTACTTC,CASSVEWRGAGVEQYF
TRBD1,NA,TRBJ1-6,TRBV30,TGTGCCTGGAGTGTGAGGGACAGTTTTAATTCACCCCTCCACTTT,CAWSVRDSFNSPLHF
NA,NA,TRBJ2-7,TRBV29-1,TGCAGCGTCCGGAGCTCCTACGAGCAGTACTTC,CSVRSSYEQYF
NA,few,TRBJ2-2,TRBV11-3,TGTGCCAGCAGCTTAGATCGAGCAGGGGAGCTGTTTTTT,CASSLDRAGELFF
NA,NA,TRBJ1-1,TRBV7-3,TGTGCCAGCAGGCGGGACCTGAACACTGAAGCTTTCTTT,CASRRDLNTEAFF
TRBD2,NA,TRBJ2-3,TRBV6-5,TGTGCCAGCAGTAGAGGCGGGGGGGCACATACGCAGTATTTT,CASSRGGGAHTQYF
TRBD1,NA,TRBJ1-4,TRBV7-8,TGTGCCAGCAGCCGGGGACAGGGAATCGAAAAACTGTTTTTT,CASSRGQGIEKLFF
TRBD2,NA,TRBJ2-7,TRBV5-1,TGCGCCAGCAGCTTTCATAGCGGGAGTGGATACGAGCAGTACTTC,CASSFHSGSGYEQYF
NA,NA,TRBJ2-2,TRBV13,TGTGCCAGCAGCTTTCCCGCCGGGGAGCTGTTTTTT,CASSFPAGELFF
NA,NA,TRBJ2-2,TRBV9,TGTGCCAGCAGAGGGGCTCCGAGCACCGGGGAGCTGTTTTTT,CASRGAPSTGELFF
TRBD1,NA,TRBJ2-7,TRBV5-5,TGTGCCAGCAGCTCCTCCGGGACAGCCTACGAGCAGTACTTC,CASSSSGTAYEQYF
NA,NA,TRBJ2-7,TRBV27,TGTGCCAGCAGACGAGTTGGTAGGGGCTACGAGCAGTACTTC,CASRRVGRGYEQYF
NA,once,TRBJ1-5,TRBV19,TGTGCCAGTAGTATACAGGGGCACGATCAGCCCCAGCATTTT,CASSIQGHDQPQHF
TRBD1,few,TRBJ1-4,TRBV5-1,TGCGCCAGCAGAAAGAGACAGGGGAACGATGAAAAACTGTTTTTT,CASRKRQGNDEKLFF
TRBD2,once,TRBJ2-1,TRBV4-1,TGCGCCAGCAGCCAAGAGGCAATCGCTAGCGGGGTCAATGAGCAGTTCTTC,CASSQEAIASGVNEQFF
TRBD1,few,TRBJ2-1,TRBV18,TGTGCCAGCTCACTGGGACAGTACAATGAGCAGTTCTTC,CASSLGQYNEQFF
TRBD1,once,TRBJ2-2,TRBV11-3,TGTGCCAGCAGCTGGCAATCGGGACAGCCCGGGGAGCTGTTTTTT,CASSWQSGQPGELFF
TRBD2,few,TRBJ2-3,TRBV19,TGTGCCGCGAAGGGGCTAGCGGGGGGTGAAGATACGCAGTATTTT,CAAKGLAGGEDTQYF
NA,NA,TRBJ2-5,TRBV7-9,TGTGCCAGCAGCTTAGGTGAGACAGCTCAAGAGACCCAGTACTTC,CASSLGETAQETQYF
TRBD1,NA,TRBJ2-7,TRBV27,TGTGCCAGCAGTTTATTGGGACAGGGGACCTACGAGCAGTACTTC,CASSLLGQGTYEQYF
TRBD1,NA,TRBJ1-6,TRBV7-2,TGTGCCAGCAGCTCGGGACAGGGATTCTATAATTCACCCCTCCACTTT,CASSSGQGFYNSPLHF
NA,once,TRBJ2-2,TRBV6-5,TGTGCCAGCAGTTACCTCCGGTTCGGGAGACCCGGGGAGCTGTTTTTT,CASSYLRFGRPGELFF
TRBD1,NA,TRBJ2-5,TRBV5-4,TGTGCCAGCAGCCAGACAGGGGGCCAAGAGACCCAGTACTTC,CASSQTGGQETQYF
TRBD2,NA,TRBJ2-1,TRBV9,TGTGCCCCCGGGACTAGCGGGGGGGTAACCTACAATGAGCAGTTCTTC,CAPGTSGGVTYNEQFF
TRBD1,NA,TRBJ2-7,TRBV4-2,TGTGCCAGCAGCCTCTCCCGGGACAGGACCTACGAGCAGTACTTC,CASSLSRDRTYEQYF
TRBD2,NA,TRBJ2-7,TRBV27,TGTGCCAGCAGTTTATCGGGCCTAGCGGGGAGCTACGAGCAGTACTTC,CASSLSGLAGSYEQYF
NA,NA,TRBJ1-2,TRBV6-6,TGTGCCAGCACTTCCTCGTGGACAGACGTGAATGGCTACACCTTC,CASTSSWTDVNGYTF
NA,NA,TRBJ2-1,TRBV2,TGTGCCAGCACCCTCGAGGGTAGGAATGAGCAGTTCTTC,CASTLEGRNEQFF
TRBD2,NA,TRBJ2-5,TRBV28,TGTGCCAGCAACGCACCCGGGACTAGCGTTCAAGAGACCCAGTACTTC,CASNAPGTSVQETQYF